A selection of T cell receptor beta chains follows, all from one sample in a study of CD8 T cell repertoires and HIV-1 epitope variants. The table came from immunoSEQ multiplex PCR; TCRdb's copy has only in-frame clones and leaves some out. The profile shows 6,000 or so clones, about three fifths of them singletons. These receptors have no known antigen. Sequenced: cultured CD8+ T cells derived from PBMCs. The receptor source for this set is a male donor with HIV. CDR3s include the opening cysteine and the closing phenylalanine or tryptophan. The order of the fields is V gene, CDR3 length, J gene, D gene, clone size, CDR3 DNA, CDR3 protein. The D gene is left open where the match is weak. Only part of the rows carry a size: once, few, many, or a class if the clone is expanded.

>TRBV5-8|17|TRBJ2-7|TRBD1|.
TGTGCCAGCAGCCCTTACGATCCGGACAGGGAATACTACGAGCAGTACTTC
CASSPYDPDREYYEQYF
>TRBV7-3|13|TRBJ1-1|TRBD1|.
TGTGCCAGCAGCTGGACAGGGGACACTGAAGCTTTCTTT
CASSWTGDTEAFF
>TRBV19|17|TRBJ2-1|.|.
TGTGCCAGTAGTATAGATCAGATCGGCAGCTCCTACAATGAGCAGTTCTTC
CASSIDQIGSSYNEQFF
>TRBV5-6|16|TRBJ2-3|.|.
TGTGCCAGCAGCGCCCGTGGGACTCCCAGCACAGATACGCAGTATTTT
CASSARGTPSTDTQYF
>TRBV19|17|TRBJ1-6|TRBD1|.
TGTGCCAGTAGTATATTCCCGGGACAGGGGGTCGGTTCACCCCTCCACTTT
CASSIFPGQGVGSPLHF
>TRBV2|16|TRBJ2-1|TRBD2|.
TGTGCCAGCAGTGAAGTTCGAGCGGGGGCTTATAATGAGCAGTTCTTC
CASSEVRAGAYNEQFF
>TRBV27|15|TRBJ1-6|TRBD1|.
TGTGCCAGCAGGCTGACAGGGGTGGGTGATTCACCCCTCCACTTT
CASRLTGVGDSPLHF
>TRBV2|15|TRBJ2-3|.|few
TGTGCCAGCAGTGTAGTCGGGAAGATCACAGATACGCAGTATTTT
CASSVVGKITDTQYF
>TRBV28|20|TRBJ2-3|TRBD2|.
TGTGCCAGCAGTTTAGCAGCTAGCGGGAGCGGTAAGGCACACACAGATACGCAGTATTTT
CASSLAASGSGKAHTDTQYF
>TRBV18|15|TRBJ1-3|.|.
TGTGCCAGCTCCCCCCAGGCCGCCGGAGGAAACACCATATATTTT
CASSPQAAGGNTIYF
>TRBV4-3|15|TRBJ2-3|.|.
TGCGCCAGCAGCTCGGGGGGCGGGGGCACAGATACGCAGTATTTT
CASSSGGGGTDTQYF
>TRBV27|13|TRBJ2-7|.|.
TGTGCCAGCATGTTCCGGGGGGCGGACGAGCAGTACTTC
CASMFRGADEQYF
>TRBV5-4|15|TRBJ2-1|.|.
TGTGCCAGCAGCTTACCCCGACTGTCCTACAATGAGCAGTTCTTC
CASSLPRLSYNEQFF
>TRBV25-1|17|TRBJ2-2|.|.
TGTGCCAGCAGTGAATACCCGGACGGCGCGAACACCGGGGAGCTGTTTTTT
CASSEYPDGANTGELFF
>TRBV6-1|14|TRBJ2-5|.|.
TGTGCCAGCAGTGAATTTGACTTTCAAGAGACCCAGTACTTC
CASSEFDFQETQYF
>TRBV5-1|13|TRBJ2-7|.|.
TGCGCCAGCAGCTTGATGGGGTCGGGCGAGCAGTACTTC
CASSLMGSGEQYF
>TRBV2|16|TRBJ2-6|.|.
TGTGCCAGCAGTGTCCTGAGGGACTCTGGGGCCAACGTCCTGACTTTC
CASSVLRDSGANVLTF
>TRBV28|17|TRBJ1-5|.|.
TGTGCCAGCAGTTTCGGTATGGGGGAAGGGTACGATCAGCCCCAGCATTTT
CASSFGMGEGYDQPQHF
>TRBV28|13|TRBJ2-2|.|.
TGTGCCAGCATGGAGGCCCGGACCGGGGAGCTGTTTTTT
CASMEARTGELFF
>TRBV7-2|12|TRBJ1-5|.|.
TGTGCCAGCAGCTTAGACTATCAGCCCCAGCATTTT
CASSLDYQPQHF
>TRBV4-3|14|TRBJ2-2|TRBD1|few
TGCGCCAGCTCCGGGACAGGGGTTACCGGGGAGCTGTTTTTT
CASSGTGVTGELFF
>TRBV6-5|15|TRBJ2-1|TRBD2|.
TGTGCCAGCAACTTACTAGCGGGGGACTACAATGAGCAGTTCTTC
CASNLLAGDYNEQFF
>TRBV30|12|TRBJ2-7|.|.
TGTGCCGGGGACCTCACAGGGTCCGAGCAGTACTTC
CAGDLTGSEQYF
>TRBV19|15|TRBJ2-1|.|few
TGTGCCAGTAGTGTCGACTGGAGCTCCTACAATGAGCAGTTCTTC
CASSVDWSSYNEQFF
>TRBV4-1|16|TRBJ2-1|.|once
TGCGCCAGCAGCCAGGAATCGGTTTCAGAGTACAATGAGCAGTTCTTC
CASSQESVSEYNEQFF
>TRBV4-2|17|TRBJ1-1|TRBD1|.
TGTGCCAGCAGCCAATTTTCGACAGGGGCTATGAACACTGAAGCTTTCTTT
CASSQFSTGAMNTEAFF
>TRBV7-9|17|TRBJ2-1|TRBD2|medium-sized
TGTGCCAGCAGCGGAGATGCGGGAGGTTACTCCTACAATGAGCAGTTCTTC
CASSGDAGGYSYNEQFF
>TRBV5-4|15|TRBJ2-7|.|.
TGTGCCAGCAGCTTGGGGGCACCAACCACCTACGAGCAGTACTTC
CASSLGAPTTYEQYF
>TRBV7-8|15|TRBJ1-1|.|.
TGTGCCAGCAGCTTAGCTGGGTACGAAGACACTGAAGCTTTCTTT
CASSLAGYEDTEAFF
>TRBV27|14|TRBJ2-1|.|.
TGTGCCAGCAGTTTAAAGGGAGCGTACAATGAGCAGTTCTTC
CASSLKGAYNEQFF
>TRBV10-3|14|TRBJ2-7|TRBD2|.
TGTGCCATCAAGAGCGGGGTCATTGCCTACGAGCAGTACTTC
CAIKSGVIAYEQYF
>TRBV27|16|TRBJ2-7|.|large
TGTGCCAGCAGTTTATCACAGGGAACCCTCTCCTACGAGCAGTACTTC
CASSLSQGTLSYEQYF
>TRBV28|13|TRBJ1-1|.|.
TGTGCCAGCAGTCTCCCGGGGGGCCCGAGTGCTTTCTTT
CASSLPGGPSAFF
>TRBV6-1|17|TRBJ1-6|TRBD1|few
TGTGCCAGCAGTGAAGCGCTCGACAGGGGGCACAATTCACCCCTCCACTTT
CASSEALDRGHNSPLHF
>TRBV29-1|14|TRBJ1-1|.|.
TGCAGCGTTGAGGTTTCTCTGGCTGGAGCTGAAGCTTTCTTT
CSVEVSLAGAEAFF
>TRBV5-4|14|TRBJ1-2|TRBD1|few
TGTGCCAGCAGCTGGCAGGAGACAGGGCTCGGCTACACCTTC
CASSWQETGLGYTF
>TRBV2|15|TRBJ2-7|TRBD2|.
TGTGCCAGCAGTGAAGGGCTAGCGGTCGCCTACGAGCAGTACTTC
CASSEGLAVAYEQYF
>TRBV29-1|17|TRBJ2-3|.|.
TGCAGCGTTGAAGATGAGTGGGTCAGCGGACGCACAGATACGCAGTATTTT
CSVEDEWVSGRTDTQYF
>TRBV9|14|TRBJ1-2|.|.
TGTGCCAGCAGCTTTTCTTCAGGGGAAGATGGCTACACCTTC
CASSFSSGEDGYTF
>TRBV7-9|14|TRBJ2-1|.|.
TGTGCCAGCAGCTTAGATAGCTCCTACAATGAGCAGTTCTTC
CASSLDSSYNEQFF
>TRBV6-5|13|TRBJ1-2|.|once
TGTGCCAGCAGCCCCGACTGGAGCTATGGCTACACCTTC
CASSPDWSYGYTF
>TRBV5-1|15|TRBJ2-7|TRBD1|.
TGCGCCAGCAGCTCCCGACAGGGGGTCAAGTACGAGCAGTACTTC
CASSSRQGVKYEQYF
>TRBV11-3|14|TRBJ2-1|TRBD2|.
TGTGCCAGCAGCACAACTAGCGGGATACGTGAGCAGTTCTTC
CASSTTSGIREQFF